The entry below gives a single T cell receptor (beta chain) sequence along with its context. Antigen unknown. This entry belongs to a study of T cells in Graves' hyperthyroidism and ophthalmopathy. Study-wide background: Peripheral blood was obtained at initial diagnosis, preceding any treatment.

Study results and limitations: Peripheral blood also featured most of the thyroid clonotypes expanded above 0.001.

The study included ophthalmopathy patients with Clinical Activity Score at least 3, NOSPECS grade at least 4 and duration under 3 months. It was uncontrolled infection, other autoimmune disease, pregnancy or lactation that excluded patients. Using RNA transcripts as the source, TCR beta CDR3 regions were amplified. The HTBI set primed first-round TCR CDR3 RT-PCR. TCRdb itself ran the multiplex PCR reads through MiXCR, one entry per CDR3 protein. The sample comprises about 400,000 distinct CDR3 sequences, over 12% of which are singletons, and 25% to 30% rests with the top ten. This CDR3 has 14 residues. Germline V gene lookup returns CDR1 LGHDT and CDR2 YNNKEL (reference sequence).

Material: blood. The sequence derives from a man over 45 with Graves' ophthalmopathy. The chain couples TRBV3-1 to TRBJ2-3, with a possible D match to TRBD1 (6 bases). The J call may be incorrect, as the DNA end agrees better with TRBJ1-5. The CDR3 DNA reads TGTGCCAGCAGCCAAAGTGGGGGCACAGATACGCAGCATTTT. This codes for CASSQSGGTDTQHF.